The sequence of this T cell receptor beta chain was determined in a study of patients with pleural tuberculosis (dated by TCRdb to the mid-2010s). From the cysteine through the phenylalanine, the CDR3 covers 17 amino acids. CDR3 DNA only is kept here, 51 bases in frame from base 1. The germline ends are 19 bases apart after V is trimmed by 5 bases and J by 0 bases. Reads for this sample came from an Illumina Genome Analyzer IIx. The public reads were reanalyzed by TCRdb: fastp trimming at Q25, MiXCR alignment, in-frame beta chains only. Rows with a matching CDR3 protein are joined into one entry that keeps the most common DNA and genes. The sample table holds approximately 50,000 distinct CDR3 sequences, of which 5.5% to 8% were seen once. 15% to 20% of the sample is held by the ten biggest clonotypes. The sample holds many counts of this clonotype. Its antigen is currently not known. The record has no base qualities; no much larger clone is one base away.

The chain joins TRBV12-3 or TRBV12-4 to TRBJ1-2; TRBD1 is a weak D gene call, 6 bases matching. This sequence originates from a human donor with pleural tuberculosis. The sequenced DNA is TGTGCCAGCAGTCCCTCCTCCTACAGGGCTCCTAACTATGGCTACACCTTC. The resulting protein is CASSPSSYRAPNYGYTF.